Following are 31 T cell receptor beta chains from one sample sequenced in a study of T cell responses to AZD1222 COVID-19 vaccine. Libraries were prepared by immunoSEQ multiplex PCR; TCRdb keeps only in-frame clonotypes and omits some of them. Here the sample spans around 89,000 clones, about nine tenths being singletons. The material was peripheral blood, obtained on day 0 of AZD1222 vaccination. The receptor source for this set is an adult in good health.

The chain has TRBV4-3 and TRBJ1-4, with D uncertain. This CDR3 region has 15 residues. V lost 4 bases, J lost 8 bases, and 17 bases lay in between. CDR1 is LGHNA and CDR2 is YSLEER in the germline V gene. The DNA of the CDR3 is TGCGCCAGCAGCCGCATATGGACGGACGACGAAAAACTGTTTTTT. Encoded protein: CASSRIWTDDEKLFF.

This CDR3 is CASSGEANYGYTF. The CDR3 nucleotides read TGTGCCAGCAGCGGGGAAGCTAACTATGGCTACACCTTC. This rearrangement joins TRBV6-5 to TRBJ1-2, with D hard to call. Trimming stripped 6 bases from V and 0 bases from J, with 8 bases between. This CDR3 spans 13 amino acids. Germline V lookup: CDR1 MNHEY, CDR2 SVGAGI.

The chain links TRBV27 to TRBJ1-1, with D tentatively TRBD1 (5 bases). CDR1 and CDR2 from the germline V gene are MNHEY and SMNVEV (reference sequence). This CDR3 has 14 residues. V dropped 5 bases and J dropped 1 base, with 11 bases sitting between them. CDR3 sequence (DNA): TGTGCCAGCAGTATCCAGGGAACGAACACTGAAGCTTTCTTT. Translating it yields CASSIQGTNTEAFF.

The chain links TRBV12-3 or TRBV12-4 to TRBJ2-7, with D maybe TRBD1 (5 bases). V lost 10 bases, J lost 3 bases, and 16 bases lay in between. This CDR3 is 13 amino acids long. The chain's CDR3 is CATAQGRIYEQYF. CDR3 sequence (DNA): TGTGCCACCGCCCAGGGTCGGATCTACGAGCAGTACTTC.

The chain recombines TRBV15 with TRBJ1-5; perhaps TRBD1 as D (5 bases). V lost 0 bases and J 9 bases, leaving 15 bases between the germline ends. CDR3 length equals 15 residues. Germline V CDR1 and CDR2: LNHNV, YYDKDF (reference sequence). CDR3 sequence (DNA): TGTGCCACCAGCAGAGATGGGCAGGGACTTGGGCCCCAGCATTTT. This sequence encodes CATSRDGQGLGPQHF.

This rearrangement joins TRBV5-1 to TRBJ2-5; no definite D call. V was pared by 2 bases and J by 1 base, with 0 bases between. The CDR3 totals 11 residues. Germline lookup yields CDR1 SGHRS and CDR2 YFSETQ. The CDR3 DNA reads TGCGCCAGCAGCTTCCAAGAGACCCAGTACTTC. It is translated as CASSFQETQYF.

The V call is TRBV14, the J call TRBJ1-4; tentative D call: TRBD1 (6 bases). From germline, CDR1 is SGHDN and CDR2 FVKESK. V was pared by 4 bases and J by 7 bases, with 7 bases between. The CDR3 consists of 12 residues. For the CDR3, the DNA is TGTGCCAGCAGCCCACAGGGTGAAAAACTGTTTTTT. Its protein is CASSPQGEKLFF. Full variable domain (remainder filled in from reference TRBV14 and TRBJ1-4): EAGVTQFPSHSVIEKGQTVTLRCDPISGHDNLYWYRRVMGKEIKFLLHFVKESKQDESGMPNNRFLAERTGGTYSTLKVQPAELEDSGVYFCASSPQGEKLFFGSGTQLSVL.

The chain has TRBV7-2 and TRBJ2-7; D is possibly TRBD2 (5 bases). The germline V gene encodes CDR1 SGHTA and CDR2 FQGNSA. V shed 8 bases and J shed 0 bases, with 14 bases lying between them. The CDR3 has 14 amino acids. CDR3 sequence reads: CASQGRASSYEQYF. The CDR3 DNA reads TGTGCCAGCCAAGGGCGGGCCTCCTCCTACGAGCAGTACTTC.

The chain joins TRBV19 to TRBJ1-6; D perhaps matches TRBD1 (5 bases). Germline V lookup: CDR1 LNHDA, CDR2 SQIVND (reference sequence). Trimming cost V 5 bases and J 7 bases, with 15 bases left between them. The CDR3 extends over 15 amino acids. The CDR3 DNA is TGTGCCAGTAGTTCCGTTGGGGGAGGCAATTCACCCCTCCACTTT. This codes for CASSSVGGGNSPLHF.

The chain has TRBV19 and TRBJ1-1; the D is unclear. The CDR3 totals 11 residues. V shed 7 bases and J shed 3 bases, with 6 bases lying between them. Germline V gene lookup returns CDR1 LNHDA and CDR2 SQIVND (reference sequence). CDR3 in amino acids: CASKAYTEAFF. Here the CDR3 DNA reads TGTGCCAGTAAAGCCTACACTGAAGCTTTCTTT.

This clone was seen only once. The J gene is TRBJ2-7, the V gene TRBV11-3, with 8 bases fitting TRBD1. The CDR3 is 14 amino acids. V gave up 0 bases and J gave up 3 bases; unmatched junction bases: 1. The germline V gene has CDR1 SGHNT and CDR2 YENEEA. CDR3 sequence reads: CASSLEGQVYEQYF. The CDR3 bases are TGTGCCAGCAGCTTAGAGGGACAGGTCTACGAGCAGTACTTC.

This chain links TRBV27 with TRBJ1-4; D is uncertain. This CDR3 comprises 13 residues. Germline V CDR1 and CDR2: MNHEY, SMNVEV (reference sequence). V shed 2 bases and J shed 5 bases, with 6 bases lying between them. CDR3 sequence: CASSLVVNEKLFF. CDR3 DNA: TGTGCCAGCAGTTTAGTCGTGAATGAAAAACTGTTTTTT.

This chain connects TRBV18 to TRBJ1-5; D not certain. The CDR3 runs to 16 residues. The germline V and J ends were trimmed by 6 bases and 5 bases, with 20 bases remaining between them. CDR1 KGHSH and CDR2 LQKENI come from the germline V gene. The CDR3 bases are TGTGCCAGCTCTCCTCTCGGGGAGGCGGTATATCAGCCCCAGCATTTT. The encoded protein is CASSPLGEAVYQPQHF.

The chain uses TRBV6-5 and TRBJ1-1; no reliable D call. V gave up 2 bases and J gave up 1 base, with 5 bases separating them. The CDR3 extends over 13 amino acids. Germline CDR1 MNHEY, CDR2 SVGAGI. CDR3: CASSYLENTEAFF. DNA of the CDR3: TGTGCCAGCAGTTACCTGGAGAACACTGAAGCTTTCTTT.

The V call is TRBV7-2, the J call TRBJ1-2; 9 nucleotides align to TRBD1. Germline values: CDR1 SGHTA, CDR2 FQGNSA. CDR3 length equals 13 residues. CDR3 amino acids: CSTTGGIGYGYTF. The CDR3 DNA reads TGTTCTACAACAGGGGGCATTGGTTATGGCTACACCTTC. Using reference TRBV7-2 and TRBJ1-2 for the parts outside the CDR3, the full variable domain is GAGVSQSPSNKVTEKGKDVELRCDPISGHTALYWYRQSLGQGLEFLIYFQGNSAPDKSGLPSDRFSAERTGGSVSTLTIQRTQQEDSAVYLCSTTGGIGYGYTFGSGTRLTVV.

The rearrangement joins TRBV7-2 to TRBJ2-5; 7 nucleotides match TRBD2. The V segment lost 3 bases and the J segment 6 bases; nucleotides outside the gene matches: 13. The CDR3 is 16 amino acids. Germline CDR1 reads SGHTA; CDR2 reads FQGNSA. The CDR3 nucleotides read TGTGCCAGCAGCTTCCCCCCGGAGCGGGGCGGAAAGACCCAGTACTTC. Its protein product is CASSFPPERGGKTQYF.

The V and J genes are TRBV6-5 and TRBJ2-7, with TRBD1 matching 10 bases. The ends lost 8 bases at V and 3 bases at J; junction bases unmatched: 1. The CDR3 sequence is 12 residues long. CDR1 and CDR2 from the germline V gene are MNHEY and SVGAGI. As DNA, the CDR3 is TGTGCCAGCTGGGACAGGGGCTACGAGCAGTACTTC. It is translated as CASWDRGYEQYF.

This rearrangement joins TRBV5-1 to TRBJ1-1; D is perhaps TRBD1 (6 bases). Germline V CDR1 and CDR2: SGHRS, YFSETQ. V was shortened by 0 bases and J by 4 bases, with 19 bases between the two germline ends. The length of the CDR3 is 17 residues. CDR3: CASSLAPSGGAGTEAFF. DNA for the CDR3: TGCGCCAGCAGCTTGGCACCTTCCGGGGGCGCAGGCACTGAAGCTTTCTTT.

The chain joins TRBV28 to TRBJ1-1; D is uncertain. The CDR3 loop spans 12 amino acids. V lost 2 bases to trimming and J lost 8 bases, with 9 bases between them. Germline lookup yields CDR1 MDHEN and CDR2 SYDVKM. CDR3 protein: CASSLVVGEAFF. CDR3 in DNA: TGTGCCAGCAGTTTAGTCGTGGGGGAAGCTTTCTTT.

The V call is TRBV15, the J call TRBJ2-5; 8 positions agree with TRBD1. CDR1 and CDR2 from the germline V gene are LNHNV and YYDKDF (reference sequence). The CDR3 is 15 residues long. The V segment lost 5 bases and the J segment 5 bases; nucleotides outside the gene matches: 10. The CDR3 is CATSGLTGGMETQYF. The CDR3 DNA follows: TGTGCCACCAGCGGATTAACAGGGGGAATGGAGACCCAGTACTTC.

The chain links TRBV30 to TRBJ1-1, with D possibly being TRBD1 (5 bases). The CDR3 has 16 residues. With 1 base removed from V and 0 bases from J, the gap between germline ends came to 15 bases. CDR1 is GTSNPN, CDR2 SVGIG, per germline (reference sequence). The CDR3 sequence: CAWSAARRAVNTEAFF. DNA of the CDR3: TGTGCCTGGAGTGCCGCCCGCAGGGCGGTGAACACTGAAGCTTTCTTT.

This clone showed up just once. The chain links TRBV7-2 to TRBJ2-2; 9 bases match TRBD1. The trim removed 4 bases at V and 6 bases at J, leaving 12 bases unmatched. The CDR3 runs to 17 residues. The germline V gene has CDR1 SGHTA and CDR2 FQGNSA. CDR3 sequence: CASSSNNRGRGAGELFF. CDR3 bases: TGTGCCAGCAGCTCGAACAACAGGGGGCGAGGGGCCGGGGAGCTGTTTTTT.

Only one count was recorded for this clone. This chain links TRBV19 with TRBJ1-5; 10 bases are a match to TRBD1. The germline V gene encodes CDR1 LNHDA and CDR2 SQIVND (reference sequence). The CDR3 is 13 residues long. The trim removed 6 bases at V and 5 bases at J, leaving 1 base unmatched. The CDR3 sequence: CASRGQGYQPQHF. CDR3 in DNA: TGTGCCAGTAGGGGACAGGGGTATCAGCCCCAGCATTTT. The entire variable domain, with the rest obtained from reference TRBV19 and TRBJ1-5, is as follows: DGGITQSPKYLFRKEGQNVTLSCEQNLNHDAMYWYRQDPGQGLRLIYYSQIVNDFQKGDIAEGYSVSREKKESFPLTVTSAQKNPTAFYLCASRGQGYQPQHFGDGTRLSIL.

This clone was seen just once. The chain is built from TRBV14 and TRBJ2-7; no definite D call. Germline CDR1 reads SGHDN; CDR2 reads FVKESK. The CDR3 is made up of 14 amino acids. Trimming pared 1 base from V and 1 base from J, leaving 8 bases between. CDR3 bases: TGTGCCAGCAGCCAAGGTTGGGCGTCCTACGAGCAGTACTTC. It translates to CASSQGWASYEQYF.

The chain has TRBV5-1 and TRBJ1-2; the match to TRBD1 covers 8 bases. Trimming cost V 1 base and J 4 bases; bases outside gene matches: 12. Germline assignment: CDR1 SGHRS and CDR2 YFSETQ. CDR3 length: 17 amino acids. CDR3 sequence: CASSLSRRQGATYGYTF. CDR3 bases: TGCGCCAGCAGCTTGTCACGGCGGCAGGGGGCTACCTATGGCTACACCTTC.

The rearrangement joins TRBV9 to TRBJ1-6, with unresolved D. Trimming stripped 4 bases from V and 0 bases from J, with 14 bases between. Germline values: CDR1 SGDLS, CDR2 YYNGEE. The CDR3 loop spans 17 amino acids. CDR3 in DNA: TGTGCCAGCAGCCCAAATCCGTTACGCTCCTATAATTCACCCCTCCACTTT. Translating it yields CASSPNPLRSYNSPLHF.

The rearrangement joins TRBV30 to TRBJ2-3; TRBD2 might be the D (5 bases). V was shortened by 4 bases and J by 4 bases, with 12 bases between the two germline ends. From germline, CDR1 is GTSNPN and CDR2 SVGIG (reference sequence). This CDR3 has 13 residues. CDR3 nucleotide sequence: TGTGCCTGGATCCGCCAGAGGGCAGATACGCAGTATTTT. The encoded protein is CAWIRQRADTQYF.

The chain joins TRBV12-3 or TRBV12-4 to TRBJ1-2; tentatively, D is TRBD1 (6 bases). CDR3 size: 13 residues. Trimming stripped 6 bases from V and 6 bases from J, with 14 bases between. The CDR3 sequence: CASRLQGVHGYTF. In DNA form, the CDR3 reads TGTGCCAGCAGGTTACAGGGAGTCCATGGCTACACCTTC.

The V gene is TRBV11-3, the J gene TRBJ2-1, with 13 bases lining up with TRBD2. The CDR3 covers 15 residues. The J segment lost 9 bases and the V segment lost 1 base, leaving 3 bases of the junction unmatched. Germline loops: CDR1 SGHNT, CDR2 YENEEA. This CDR3 is CASSLGTSGGGEQFF. CDR3 coding DNA: TGTGCCAGCAGCTTAGGGACTAGCGGGGGAGGTGAGCAGTTCTTC.

CDR3 in amino acids: CASSTDGNRVTGANVLTF. CDR3 in DNA: TGTGCCAGCAGCACGGACGGGAACAGGGTGACTGGGGCCAACGTCCTGACTTTC. This chain links TRBV5-5 with TRBJ2-6; TRBD1 is a possible D gene (6 bases). CDR3 length: 18 residues. Germline lookup yields CDR1 SGHKS and CDR2 YYEKEE (reference sequence). The V end lost 4 bases, the J end lost 2 bases, and 19 bases lay between the germline ends.

About this clone: A read error may account for a junction end that differs from germline. The chain links TRBV12-3 or TRBV12-4 to TRBJ2-7, with 8 bases identical to TRBD1. The CDR3 runs to 12 residues. The CDR3 loop reads CASSFASDRVSF. The CDR3 nucleotides are TGTGCCAGCAGTTTTGCTTCGGACAGGGTGAGCTTC.